The 15 T cell receptor beta chains given below trace back to one sample, sequenced in a study of T cells in Graves' hyperthyroidism and ophthalmopathy. Using RNA transcripts as the source, TCR beta CDR3 regions were amplified. Researchers ran a first-round RT-PCR on the TCR CDR3 using the HTBI primer set. TCRdb re-derived calls from the multiplex PCR reads in MiXCR, one entry per CDR3 protein. Among about 300,000 distinct CDR3 sequences, roughly a fifth were seen once, and the ten largest hold approximately 35%. Sequencing was done on a sample of blood. Receptors were obtained from a man aged 50-59 years with Graves' ophthalmopathy.

This clonotype was seen ten or more times. V is TRBV5-1 and J is TRBJ1-1, with a possible D match to TRBD1 (5 bases). CDR3 size: 14 residues. Looked up from germline, CDR1 is SGHRS and CDR2 is YFSETQ. Trimming removed 4 bases from V and 4 bases from J, with 14 bases in between. The DNA for the CDR3 is TGCGCCAGCAGCCCGGTTGGGGGGGGCACTGAAGCTTTCTTT. Its protein product is CASSPVGGGTEAFF.

The genes are TRBV5-6 and TRBJ2-1; 10 positions match TRBD2. Trimming took 0 bases from V and 8 from J; bases not matched to a gene: 8. The germline V gene encodes CDR1 SGHDT and CDR2 YYEEEE. The CDR3 spans 16 residues. For the CDR3, the DNA is TGTGCCAGCAGCTTGGGGAGGGCTAGCGGGAGCGATGAGCAGTTCTTC. As protein: CASSLGRASGSDEQFF.

The V gene is TRBV28, the J gene TRBJ2-3; the match to TRBD2 covers 9 bases. Looked up from germline, CDR1 is MDHEN and CDR2 is SYDVKM. Germline trimming cut 8 bases from V and 2 bases from J; bases unmatched to any gene: 14. The CDR3 spans 17 residues. The CDR3 DNA is TGTGCCAGCCCACCCCCCCTAGCGGGACCGTTCACAGATACGCAGTATTTT. Translation: CASPPPLAGPFTDTQYF. Based on the CDR3 plus reference TRBV28 and TRBJ2-3, the full variable domain is DVKVTQSSRYLVKRTGEKVFLECVQDMDHENMFWYRQDPGLGLRLIYFSYDVKMKEKGDIPEGYSVSREKKERFSLILESASTNQTSMYLCASPPPLAGPFTDTQYFGPGTRLTVL.

The chain couples TRBV2 to TRBJ2-7; no definite D call. V was trimmed by 8 bases and J by 2 bases, leaving 7 bases between them. The CDR3 is made up of 11 amino acids. Per germline, CDR1 SNHLY and CDR2 FYNNEI. CDR3 sequence: CASRSAYEQYF. CDR3 DNA: TGTGCCAGCCGATCCGCCTACGAGCAGTACTTC.

This clonotype was seen many times. This sequence joins TRBV20-1 and TRBJ2-5; maybe TRBD2 (5 bases). Germline CDR1 DFQATT, CDR2 SNEGSKA (reference sequence). The ends were cut back, 1 base at V and 0 bases at J, with 18 bases in the middle. The length of the CDR3 is 17 residues. The chain's CDR3 is CSARAPSASGYQETQYF. As DNA, the CDR3 is TGCAGTGCTAGAGCCCCCTCGGCTTCGGGGTACCAAGAGACCCAGTACTTC.

The V and J genes are TRBV11-2 and TRBJ2-1; 13 bases are shared with TRBD2. The trim removed 6 bases at V and 6 bases at J, leaving 5 bases unmatched. Per germline, CDR1 SGHAT and CDR2 FQNNGV. This CDR3 spans 15 amino acids. The CDR3 sequence is CASRATSGRANEQFF. CDR3 nucleotides: TGTGCCAGCAGAGCAACTAGCGGGAGGGCCAATGAGCAGTTCTTC.

This chain joins TRBV20-1 and TRBJ2-2; D may correspond to TRBD1 or TRBD2 (5 bases each). V was shortened by 5 bases and J by 2 bases, with 12 bases between the two germline ends. The CDR3 contains 14 residues. CDR1 is DFQATT, CDR2 SNEGSKA, per germline (reference sequence). The CDR3 DNA sequence: TGCAGTGCTTCCGGGACGGGAAACACCGGGGAGCTGTTTTTT. Its protein is CSASGTGNTGELFF.

This clonotype was counted between two and nine times. The chain links TRBV20-1 to TRBJ2-3, with D maybe TRBD1 (5 bases). Germline CDR1 and CDR2: DFQATT and SNEGSKA (reference sequence). There are 14 residues in the CDR3. Trimming shortened V by 3 bases and J by 0 bases, and 10 bases separated the two germline ends. The CDR3 region has the DNA TGCAGTGCTAGCGGCAGGGCTAGCACAGATACGCAGTATTTT. Its protein is CSASGRASTDTQYF.

This clonotype was observed many times. The V and J genes are TRBV12-3 or TRBV12-4 and TRBJ1-2; weak D call: TRBD1 (5 bases). Between the trimmed V and J ends, which lost 5 bases and 8 bases, there was a span of 18 bases. CDR3 size: 14 residues. The CDR3 region is CASSPPQGAGGYTF. CDR3 DNA sequence: TGTGCCAGCAGTCCGCCCCAGGGAGCTGGGGGCTACACCTTC.

This clonotype was counted a few times. A junction end diverges from the germline sequence, so it may reflect a read error. This chain uses TRBV5-1 with TRBJ2-7, with TRBD1 matching 9 bases. From germline, CDR1 is SGHRS and CDR2 YFSETQ. The CDR3 totals 14 residues. The CDR3 DNA is TGCGCCAGCAGTTCCGGGACAGGGAGCCCGATTTGGCACTTC. Its protein is CASSSGTGSPIWHF. Based on the CDR3 plus reference TRBV5-1 and TRBJ2-7, the full variable domain is KAGVTQTPRYLIKTRGQQVTLSCSPISGHRSVSWYQQTPGQGLQFLFEYFSETQRNKGNFPGRFSGRQFSNSRSEMNVSTLELGDSALYLCASSSGTGSPIWHFGPGTRLTVT.

This chain links TRBV20-1 with TRBJ1-4; 8 bases match TRBD1. This CDR3 region has 14 residues. Germline V gene sequence: CDR1 DFQATT, CDR2 SNEGSKA (reference sequence). J lost 8 bases, V lost 3 bases, and 8 bases had no gene match. The CDR3 loop is CSASLTGDLEKLFF. CDR3 in DNA: TGCAGTGCTAGCTTGACAGGGGACCTAGAAAAACTGTTTTTT.

This clonotype was seen a single time. This may arise from a read error, as a much more abundant clone is one base away. The rearrangement links TRBV3-1 to TRBJ1-2; D may be TRBD1 (6 bases). Per the germline V gene, CDR1 is LGHDT and CDR2 is YNNKEL (reference sequence). The CDR3 runs 11 residues. The CDR3 bases are TGTGCCGGCAGCCAGGGGTGGAGCTACACCTTC. Translation: CAGSQGWSYTF.

The chain joins TRBV20-1 to TRBJ1-1; D unclear. There are 11 residues in the CDR3. Germline assignment: CDR1 DFQATT and CDR2 SNEGSKA (reference sequence). CDR3 residues: CSIQRNTEAFF. The CDR3 region has the DNA TGCTCCATACAGAGGAACACTGAAGCTTTCTTT.

The rearrangement links TRBV27 to TRBJ1-5; 9 bases are shared with TRBD1. After removal of 5 bases from V and 2 bases from J, the junction contained 7 bases not matched to a gene. From germline, CDR1 is MNHEY and CDR2 SMNVEV (reference sequence). The CDR3 contains 16 residues. This CDR3 is CASSPRTGVGNQPQHF. The CDR3 DNA follows: TGTGCCAGCAGTCCTCGGACAGGGGTGGGCAATCAGCCCCAGCATTTT.

The sample holds many counts of this clonotype. DNA of the CDR3: TGTGCCAGCAGCCGAGGAGGGGCGAACTATGGCTACACCTTC. It is translated as CASSRGGANYGYTF. V usage is TRBV11-2 and J usage is TRBJ1-2; D perhaps matches TRBD1 (5 bases). Germline values: CDR1 SGHAT, CDR2 FQNNGV. The V and J ends lost 5 bases and 2 bases respectively, with 12 bases between them. The CDR3 is 14 amino acids.